This T cell receptor (beta chain) derives from a study of T cell responses to AZD1222 COVID-19 vaccine. The repertoire was sequenced with immunoSEQ multiplex PCR; TCRdb's copy has only in-frame clones and lacks some. The sample records some 110,000 clones, about 89% being singletons. Germline V gives CDR1 SNHLY, CDR2 FYNNEI. The CDR3 length is 12 residues. V lost 6 bases and J lost 2, with 8 bases in between. This sample comprised peripheral blood, obtained 28 days after the second dose of the MenACWY control vaccine. This receptor was identified in an adult who received the MenACWY meningococcal vaccine as a control. The gene calls are TRBV2 and TRBJ2-7; D is unresolved. The CDR3 spells CASSQETYEQYF. Written as DNA, the CDR3 is TGTGCCAGCAGCCAGGAGACCTACGAGCAGTACTTC.